This record covers a single TCR beta chain. This entry belongs to a study of T-cell memory formation after mild COVID-19. This CDR3 contains 15 residues. The germline V and J ends were trimmed by 4 bases and 8 bases, with 18 bases remaining between them. CDR1 is MGHRA, CDR2 YSYEKL, per germline. TCRdb fed the 5' RACE reads into MiXCR, producing one record per CDR3 protein. The top ten hold 9.5% to 15% of the sample, which has about 500,000 distinct CDR3 sequences, around 21% seen once. Sequencing was carried out using PBMCs or a T cell subset sorted from them (not recorded which). This chain links TRBV4-1 with TRBJ2-1, with D tentatively TRBD1 (6 bases). The receptor comes from an adult woman who had mild COVID-19 (a few samples of this study predate the infection). Cell type and time point are not known. In nucleotides, the CDR3 is TGCGCCAGCAGCCGATTAGGGGGTTTCTCGGATGAGCAGTTCTTC. Its protein is CASSRLGGFSDEQFF.